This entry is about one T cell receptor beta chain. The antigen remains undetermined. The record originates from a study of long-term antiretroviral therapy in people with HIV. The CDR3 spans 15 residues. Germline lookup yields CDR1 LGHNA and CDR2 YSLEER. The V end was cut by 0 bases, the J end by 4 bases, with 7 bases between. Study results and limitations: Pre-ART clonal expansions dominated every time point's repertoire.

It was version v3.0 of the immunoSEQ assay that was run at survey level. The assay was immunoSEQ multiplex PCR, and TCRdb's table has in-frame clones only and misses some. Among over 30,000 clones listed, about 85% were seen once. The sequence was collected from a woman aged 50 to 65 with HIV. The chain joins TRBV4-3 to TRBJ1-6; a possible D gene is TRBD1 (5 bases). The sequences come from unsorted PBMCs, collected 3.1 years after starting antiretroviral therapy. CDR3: CASSQDDSYNSPLHF. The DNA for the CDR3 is TGCGCCAGCAGCCAAGATGACAGTTATAATTCACCCCTCCACTTT.